One and the same sample provided the 12 T cell receptor beta chains below, sequenced in a study of blood T cell repertoires in COVID-19. Measured with immunoSEQ multiplex PCR; TCRdb has only the in-frame clones, and not every one. The data contain 250,000 to 350,000 clones, roughly 88% of them singletons. The sample consisted of PBMCs or T cells enriched from blood (not recorded which). Every receptor here comes from a woman in her twenties or thirties who had recovered from COVID-19.

This chain links TRBV20-1 with TRBJ2-7, with TRBD1 matching 11 bases. This CDR3 contains 16 residues. Per the germline V gene, CDR1 is DFQATT and CDR2 is SNEGSKA (reference sequence). Trimming took 3 bases from V and 5 from J; bases not matched to a gene: 12. The CDR3 region is CSASLGTGGYWHEQYF. Here the CDR3 DNA reads TGCAGTGCTAGTTTAGGGACAGGGGGATATTGGCACGAGCAGTACTTC.

The chain carries TRBV7-3 and TRBJ2-7; D possibly corresponds to TRBD1 (5 bases). Per germline, CDR1 SGHTA and CDR2 FQGTGA. The CDR3 extends over 14 amino acids. V was trimmed by 1 base and J by 5 bases, leaving 12 bases between them. CDR3 sequence reads: CASSLKAGINEQYF. The CDR3 DNA reads as TGTGCCAGCAGCTTAAAGGCAGGGATCAACGAGCAGTACTTC.

The rearrangement links TRBV5-6 to TRBJ2-7, with 10 nucleotides matching TRBD1. CDR1 is SGHDT and CDR2 is YYEEEE in the germline V gene. The V gene end was trimmed by 4 bases and the J gene end by 8 bases; junction bases not matched to a gene: 15. The CDR3 is 16 residues long. The DNA of the CDR3 is TGTGCCAGCAGCGACCTGGGACAGGGGACTTCTAGCAAGCAGTACTTC. Amino acids: CASSDLGQGTSSKQYF.

This clone has just one count. This chain uses TRBV11-3 with TRBJ1-5; TRBD1 agrees at 9 bases. The V gene end was trimmed by 5 bases and the J gene end by 1 base; junction bases not matched to a gene: 15. CDR3 length: 19 residues. Germline V gives CDR1 SGHNT, CDR2 YENEEA. As DNA, the CDR3 is TGTGCCAGCAGCCCCCTGGCGGGACAGGGTCCTTGGAGCAATCAGCCCCAGCATTTT. Translated: CASSPLAGQGPWSNQPQHF.

J is TRBJ1-2 and V is TRBV7-9; D unresolved. The CDR3 runs to 12 residues. Trimming stripped 2 bases from V and 7 bases from J, with 8 bases between. Germline V gene lookup returns CDR1 SEHNR and CDR2 FQNEAQ (reference sequence). The CDR3 sequence: CASSLSSRGYTF. The CDR3 bases are TGTGCCAGCAGCTTATCGTCGCGTGGCTACACCTTC. Combining the CDR3 with reference TRBV7-9 and TRBJ1-2 gives the whole variable domain DTGVSQNPRHKITKRGQNVTFRCDPISEHNRLYWYRQTLGQGPEFLTYFQNEAQLEKSRLLSDRFSAERPKGSFSTLEIQRTEQGDSAMYLCASSLSSRGYTFGSGTRLTVV.

This chain links TRBV4-1 with TRBJ1-5; unclear D gene. The germline V gene has CDR1 MGHRA and CDR2 YSYEKL. The CDR3 is 15 amino acids. V lost 0 bases and J lost 5, with 11 bases in between. This CDR3 reads CASSQDPGRDQPQHF. The CDR3 nucleotides are TGCGCCAGCAGCCAAGATCCTGGGAGGGATCAGCCCCAGCATTTT.

The V call is TRBV6-5, the J call TRBJ2-7; no firm D call. CDR3 length: 15 residues. CDR1 is MNHEY and CDR2 is SVGAGI in the germline V gene. The V and J ends lost 0 bases and 0 bases respectively, with 9 bases between them. For the CDR3, the DNA is TGTGCCAGCAGTTACTCGTTCCCTAGCTCCTACGAGCAGTACTTC. Protein sequence: CASSYSFPSSYEQYF.

The chain employs TRBV7-9 and TRBJ1-4; 8 bases align to TRBD1. Looked up from germline, CDR1 is SEHNR and CDR2 is FQNEAQ (reference sequence). This CDR3 contains 17 residues. The trim removed 4 bases at V and 0 bases at J, leaving 7 bases unmatched. In DNA form, the CDR3 reads TGTGCCAGCAGCTCTGGGACAGGCGGTGCAACTAATGAAAAACTGTTTTTT. Translated, it gives CASSSGTGGATNEKLFF.

This clone has more than one count but fewer than ten. This chain joins TRBV28 and TRBJ1-1; 12 positions agree with TRBD1. This CDR3 spans 17 amino acids. Germline V CDR1 and CDR2: MDHEN, SYDVKM. J gave up 6 bases and V 6 bases, and 14 bases lay outside the gene matches. Written as DNA, the CDR3 is TGTGCCAGCAGCTCCTCCCCGGGACAGGGGGCCGGACCTGAAGCTTTCTTT. Translation: CASSSSPGQGAGPEAFF.

The chain is built from TRBV20-1 and TRBJ2-5; D ambiguous. The V end lost 3 bases, the J end lost 2 bases, and 16 bases lay between the germline ends. Germline V gene lookup returns CDR1 DFQATT and CDR2 SNEGSKA (reference sequence). The CDR3 length is 15 residues. The CDR3 spells CSASHRTIIQETQYF. CDR3 bases: TGCAGTGCTAGTCATCGAACTATCATTCAAGAGACCCAGTACTTC.

This clone came up once. The V gene is TRBV6-5, the J gene TRBJ2-3; a possible D gene is TRBD2 (6 bases). The germline V and J ends were trimmed by 7 bases and 4 bases, with 15 bases remaining between them. Germline CDR1 is MNHEY and CDR2 is SVGAGI. This CDR3 spans 14 amino acids. CDR3 coding DNA: TGTGCCAGCATGGAGGGAGCCCCCCCAGATACGCAGTATTTT. It translates to CASMEGAPPDTQYF.

This clone has just a few counts. This chain uses TRBV7-9 with TRBJ2-1; D is perhaps TRBD1 (6 bases). The CDR3 consists of 17 residues. Trimming cost V 1 base and J 4 bases, with 17 bases left between them. CDR1 and CDR2 (germline): SEHNR, FQNEAQ (reference sequence). This chain's CDR3 is CASSLERGGVTYNEQFF. In DNA form, the CDR3 reads TGTGCCAGCAGCTTAGAAAGAGGGGGAGTCACTTACAATGAGCAGTTCTTC. The full variable domain, completed using reference TRBV7-9 and TRBJ2-1, is DTGVSQNPRHKITKRGQNVTFRCDPISEHNRLYWYRQTLGQGPEFLTYFQNEAQLEKSRLLSDRFSAERPKGSFSTLEIQRTEQGDSAMYLCASSLERGGVTYNEQFFGPGTRLTVL.